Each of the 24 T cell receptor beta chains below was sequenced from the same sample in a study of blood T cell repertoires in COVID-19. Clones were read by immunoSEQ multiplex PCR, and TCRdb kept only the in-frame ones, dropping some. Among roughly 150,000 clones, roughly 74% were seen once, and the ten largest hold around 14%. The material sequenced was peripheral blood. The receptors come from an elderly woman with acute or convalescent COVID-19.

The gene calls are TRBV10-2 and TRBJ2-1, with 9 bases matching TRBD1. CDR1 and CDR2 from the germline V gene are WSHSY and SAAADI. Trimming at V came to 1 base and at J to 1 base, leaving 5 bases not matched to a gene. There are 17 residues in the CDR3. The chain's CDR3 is CASSEYFGTGSYNEQFF. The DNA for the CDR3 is TGCGCCAGCAGTGAGTACTTCGGGACAGGGTCCTACAATGAGCAGTTCTTC.

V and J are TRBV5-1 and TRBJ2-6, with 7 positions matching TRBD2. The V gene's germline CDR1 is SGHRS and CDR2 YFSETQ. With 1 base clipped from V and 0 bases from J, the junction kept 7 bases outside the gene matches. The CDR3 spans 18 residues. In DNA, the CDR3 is TGCGCCAGCAGCTTGTTAGGGACTACCAGCTCTGGGGCCAACGTCCTGACTTTC. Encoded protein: CASSLLGTTSSGANVLTF.

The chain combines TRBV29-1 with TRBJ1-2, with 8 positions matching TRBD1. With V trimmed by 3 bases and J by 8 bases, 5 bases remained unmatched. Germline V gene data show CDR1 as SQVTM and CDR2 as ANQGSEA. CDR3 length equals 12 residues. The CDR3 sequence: CSVEAGGWGYTF. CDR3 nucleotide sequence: TGCAGCGTTGAGGCAGGGGGCTGGGGCTACACCTTC.

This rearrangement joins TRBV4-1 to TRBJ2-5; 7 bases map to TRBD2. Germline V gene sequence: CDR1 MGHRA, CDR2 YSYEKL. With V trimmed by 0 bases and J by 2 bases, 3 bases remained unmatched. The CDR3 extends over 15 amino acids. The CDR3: CASSQEGLRQETQYF. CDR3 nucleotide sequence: TGCGCCAGCAGCCAAGAGGGACTAAGACAAGAGACCCAGTACTTC.

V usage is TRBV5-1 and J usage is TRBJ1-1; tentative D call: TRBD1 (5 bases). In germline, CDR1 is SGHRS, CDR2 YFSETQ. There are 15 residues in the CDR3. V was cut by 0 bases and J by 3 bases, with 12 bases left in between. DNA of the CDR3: TGCGCCAGCAGCTTGGAGCCAGGGTCTTACACTGAAGCTTTCTTT. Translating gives CASSLEPGSYTEAFF. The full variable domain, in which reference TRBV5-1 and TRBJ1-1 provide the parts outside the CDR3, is KAGVTQTPRYLIKTRGQQVTLSCSPISGHRSVSWYQQTPGQGLQFLFEYFSETQRNKGNFPGRFSGRQFSNSRSEMNVSTLELGDSALYLCASSLEPGSYTEAFFGQGTRLTVV.

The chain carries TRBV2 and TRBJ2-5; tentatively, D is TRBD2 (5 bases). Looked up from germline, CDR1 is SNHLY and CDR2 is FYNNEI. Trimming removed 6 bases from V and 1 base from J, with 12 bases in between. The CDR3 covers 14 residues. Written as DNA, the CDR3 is TGTGCCAGCAGCGGCTGGACTCTCCAAGAGACCCAGTACTTC. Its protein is CASSGWTLQETQYF.

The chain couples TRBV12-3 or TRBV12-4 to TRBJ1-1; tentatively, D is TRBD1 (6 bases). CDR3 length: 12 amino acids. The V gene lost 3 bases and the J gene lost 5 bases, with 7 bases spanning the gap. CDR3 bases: TGTGCCAGCAGTTTCCAGGGGACTGAAGCTTTCTTT. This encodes CASSFQGTEAFF.

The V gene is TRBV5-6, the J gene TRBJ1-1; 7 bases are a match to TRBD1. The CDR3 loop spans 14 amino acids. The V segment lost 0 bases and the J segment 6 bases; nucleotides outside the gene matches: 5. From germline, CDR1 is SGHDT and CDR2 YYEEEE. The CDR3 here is CASSLGQGRAEAFF. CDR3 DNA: TGTGCCAGCAGCTTGGGACAGGGAAGGGCTGAAGCTTTCTTT.

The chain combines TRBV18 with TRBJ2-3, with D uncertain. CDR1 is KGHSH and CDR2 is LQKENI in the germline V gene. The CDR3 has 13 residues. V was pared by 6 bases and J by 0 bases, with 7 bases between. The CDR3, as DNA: TGTGCCAGCTCCCGTATAAGCACAGATACGCAGTATTTT. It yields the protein CASSRISTDTQYF.

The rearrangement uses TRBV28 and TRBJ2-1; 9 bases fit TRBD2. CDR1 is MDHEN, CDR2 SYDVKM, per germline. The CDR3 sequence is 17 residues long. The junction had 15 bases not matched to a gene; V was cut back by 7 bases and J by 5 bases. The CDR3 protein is CASKWAGGPLLDNEQFF. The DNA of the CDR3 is TGTGCCAGCAAGTGGGCGGGAGGGCCGTTGCTCGACAATGAGCAGTTCTTC. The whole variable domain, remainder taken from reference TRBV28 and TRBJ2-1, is DVKVTQSSRYLVKRTGEKVFLECVQDMDHENMFWYRQDPGLGLRLIYFSYDVKMKEKGDIPEGYSVSREKKERFSLILESASTNQTSMYLCASKWAGGPLLDNEQFFGPGTRLTVL.

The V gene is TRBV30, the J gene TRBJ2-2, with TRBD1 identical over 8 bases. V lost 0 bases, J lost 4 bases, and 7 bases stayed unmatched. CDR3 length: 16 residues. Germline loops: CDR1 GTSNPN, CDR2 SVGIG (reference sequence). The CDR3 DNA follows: TGTGCCTGGAGTGTACGGCAGGGGGCCGGCACCGGGGAGCTGTTTTTT. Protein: CAWSVRQGAGTGELFF.

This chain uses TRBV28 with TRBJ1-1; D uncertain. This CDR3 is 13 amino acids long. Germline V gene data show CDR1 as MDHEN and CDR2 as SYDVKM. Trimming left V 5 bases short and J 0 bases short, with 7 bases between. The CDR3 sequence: CASSELMNTEAFF. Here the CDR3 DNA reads TGTGCCAGCAGTGAACTCATGAACACTGAAGCTTTCTTT.

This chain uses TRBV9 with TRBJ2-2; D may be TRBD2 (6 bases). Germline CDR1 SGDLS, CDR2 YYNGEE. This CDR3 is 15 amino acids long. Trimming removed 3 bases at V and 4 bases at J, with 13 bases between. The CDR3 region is CASSGTQGGTGELFF. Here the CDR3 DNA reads TGTGCCAGCAGCGGGACGCAGGGAGGCACCGGGGAGCTGTTTTTT.

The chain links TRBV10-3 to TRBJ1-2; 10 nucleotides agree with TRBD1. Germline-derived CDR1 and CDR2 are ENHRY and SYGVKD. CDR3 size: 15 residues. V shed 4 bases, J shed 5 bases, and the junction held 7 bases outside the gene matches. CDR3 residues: CAISVGTGDGYGYTF. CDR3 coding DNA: TGTGCCATCAGTGTAGGGACAGGGGATGGATATGGCTACACCTTC.

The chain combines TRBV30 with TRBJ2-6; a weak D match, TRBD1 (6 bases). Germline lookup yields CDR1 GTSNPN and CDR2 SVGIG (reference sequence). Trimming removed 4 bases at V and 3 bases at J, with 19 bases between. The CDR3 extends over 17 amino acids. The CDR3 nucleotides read TGTGCCTGGACGCCGGGACACATTCTTTATGGGGCCAACGTCCTGACTTTC. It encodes CAWTPGHILYGANVLTF.

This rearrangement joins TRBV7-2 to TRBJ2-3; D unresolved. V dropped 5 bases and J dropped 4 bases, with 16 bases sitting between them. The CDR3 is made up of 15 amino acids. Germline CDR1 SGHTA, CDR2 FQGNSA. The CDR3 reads CASSPGWAMADTQYF. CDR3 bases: TGTGCCAGCAGCCCTGGGTGGGCAATGGCAGATACGCAGTATTTT.

The CDR3 coding sequence is TGTGCCAGCAGTCCCTTGGACAGAGTGGCGGAGTCACCCCTCCACTTT. This sequence encodes CASSPLDRVAESPLHF. The chain carries TRBV27 and TRBJ1-6, with D perhaps TRBD1 (6 bases). Trimming shortened V by 5 bases and J by 10 bases, and 21 bases separated the two germline ends. The CDR3 has 16 amino acids. Germline CDR1 MNHEY, CDR2 SMNVEV (reference sequence).

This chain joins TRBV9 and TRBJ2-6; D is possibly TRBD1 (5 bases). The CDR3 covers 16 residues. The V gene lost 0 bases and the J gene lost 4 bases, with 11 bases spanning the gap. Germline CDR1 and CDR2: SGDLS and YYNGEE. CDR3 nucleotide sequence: TGTGCCAGCAGCGTAGTACCAGGGTCCGGGGCCAACGTCCTGACTTTC. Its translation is CASSVVPGSGANVLTF.

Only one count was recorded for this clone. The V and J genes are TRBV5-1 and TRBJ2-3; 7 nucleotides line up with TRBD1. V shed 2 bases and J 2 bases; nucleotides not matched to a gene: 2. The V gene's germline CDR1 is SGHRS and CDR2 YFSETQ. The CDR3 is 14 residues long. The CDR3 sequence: CASSFDRVTDTQYF. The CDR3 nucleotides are TGCGCCAGCAGCTTCGACAGGGTCACAGATACGCAGTATTTT.

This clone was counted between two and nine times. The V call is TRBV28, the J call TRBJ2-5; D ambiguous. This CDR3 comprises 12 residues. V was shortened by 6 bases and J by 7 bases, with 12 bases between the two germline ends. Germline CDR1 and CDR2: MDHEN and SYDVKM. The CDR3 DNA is TGTGCCAGCAGCCTTCATGCAGGGACCCAGTACTTC. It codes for CASSLHAGTQYF.

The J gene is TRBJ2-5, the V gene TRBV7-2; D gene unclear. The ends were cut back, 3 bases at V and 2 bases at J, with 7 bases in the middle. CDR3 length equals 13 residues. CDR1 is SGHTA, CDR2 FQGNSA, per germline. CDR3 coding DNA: TGTGCCAGCAGCTTCGTGGAGCAAGAGACCCAGTACTTC. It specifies CASSFVEQETQYF.

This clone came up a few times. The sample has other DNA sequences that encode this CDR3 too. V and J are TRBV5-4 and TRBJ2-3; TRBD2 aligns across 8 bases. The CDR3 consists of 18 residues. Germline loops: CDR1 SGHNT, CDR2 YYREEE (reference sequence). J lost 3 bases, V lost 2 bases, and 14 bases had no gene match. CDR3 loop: CASSFGGGTRTKTDTQYF. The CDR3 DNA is TGTGCCAGCAGCTTCGGGGGGGGTACGCGGACTAAAACAGATACGCAGTATTTT.

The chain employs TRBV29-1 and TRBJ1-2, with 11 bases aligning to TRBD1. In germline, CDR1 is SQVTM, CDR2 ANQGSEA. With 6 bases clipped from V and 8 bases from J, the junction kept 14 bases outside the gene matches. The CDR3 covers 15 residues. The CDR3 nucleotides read TGCAGCGTCCCACCACGTGGACAGGGGGCAAGCGGCTACACCTTC. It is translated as CSVPPRGQGASGYTF. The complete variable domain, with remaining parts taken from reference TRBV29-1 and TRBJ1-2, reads SAVISQKPSRDICQRGTSLTIQCQVDSQVTMMFWYRQQPGQSLTLIATANQGSEATYESGFVIDKFPISRPNLTFSTLTVSNMSPEDSSIYLCSVPPRGQGASGYTFGSGTRLTVV.

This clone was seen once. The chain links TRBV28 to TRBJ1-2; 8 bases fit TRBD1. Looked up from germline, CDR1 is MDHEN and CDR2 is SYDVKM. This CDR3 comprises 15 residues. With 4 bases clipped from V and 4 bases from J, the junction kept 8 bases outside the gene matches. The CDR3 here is CASSSQGAAGYGYTF. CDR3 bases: TGTGCCAGCAGTTCCCAGGGGGCGGCGGGCTATGGCTACACCTTC.